This T cell receptor (beta chain) was found in a study of cytomegalovirus exposure and HLA in healthy donors. Study in general: The use of the same platform for the approximately 130 validation repertoires and the 550 to 850 first-cohort repertoires was reported by a later analysis. Study results and limitations: Reported results showed that the classifier diagnosed cytomegalovirus status with high specificity and sensitivity. Rarity characterized most TCR sequences, yet some public TCRs appeared in many donors.

The method was immunoSEQ multiplex PCR; TCRdb's version includes in-frame clones alone and lacks a portion of them. The sample contains 240,000 or so clones, approximately 86% of which appear only once. While the first cohort had hundreds of subjects, the donors belonged to the separate validation cohort of roughly 130 subjects. Details on this clone: Its antigen is undetermined.

Sequenced input: PBMCs. The clonotype comes from a woman aged 25 to 39 in good health and CMV-seropositive.

DNA for the CDR3: TGTGCCAGTAACCCCCTAAATCAGCCCCAGCATTTT. This encodes CASNPLNQPQHF. This chain joins TRBV19 and TRBJ1-5; D remains unclear. CDR3 length equals 12 residues. Trimming left V 7 bases short and J 4 bases short, with 8 bases between. Germline V lookup: CDR1 LNHDA, CDR2 SQIVND (reference sequence).